The present T cell receptor beta chain was sequenced within a study of shared clonotypes between healthy human individuals. V lost 4 bases to trimming and J lost 3 bases, with 14 bases between them. The CDR3 extends over 15 amino acids. Looked up from germline, CDR1 is SGHDT and CDR2 is YYEEEE. Samples underwent the assay at deep level. Each sorted subset replicate got 200 ng genomic DNA, roughly 33,000 genomes. Clones were sequenced by immunoSEQ multiplex PCR, and TCRdb holds only the in-frame ones, with some missing. The table shows about 1.4 million clones, with around 97% occurring only once. This sequence was found in a man aged 25-40 years in good health. The chain joins TRBV5-6 to TRBJ1-5; possible D gene TRBD1, 6 bases. The sequencing sample was made of naive CD4+ T cells sorted from blood. Stated subset: CD45RA+ positively selected. The CDR3 loop is CASSGGGGDNQPQHF. DNA of the CDR3: TGTGCCAGCAGCGGAGGAGGGGGTGACAATCAGCCCCAGCATTTT.